A selection of T cell receptor beta chains follows, all from one sample in a study of OX40 agonist ivuxolimab in advanced cancers. Assay: immunoSEQ multiplex PCR; the TCRdb copy retains only in-frame clones and omits some. The sample carries tens of thousands of clones, 90% to 95% recorded once. This material consisted of CD4+ or CD8+ T cells sorted from blood, taken in a trial of the OX40 agonist ivuxolimab. These receptors originate from an adult with an advanced solid tumor such as melanoma, head and neck, liver or kidney cancer. Each CDR3 is given with its conserved first and last residue. Fields, in order: V gene, J gene, clone size, D gene, CDR3 DNA, CDR3 protein. A D gene is named only where the DNA matches it firmly. Where a row states a size, it is once, few, many or the class of an expanded clone; other rows omit it.

>TRBV6-5|TRBJ2-5|-|TRBD1
TGTGCCAGCAGTTACCGGGACAGGGTGGAGACCCAGTACTTC
CASSYRDRVETQYF
>TRBV27|TRBJ2-1|-|TRBD1
TGTGCCAGCAGCTGGACAGGGACATACAATGAGCAGTTCTTC
CASSWTGTYNEQFF
>TRBV28|TRBJ2-5|-|-
TGTGCCAGCAGTGGGGGACGGGGGACCCGTTGGCAAGAGACCCAGTACTTC
CASSGGRGTRWQETQYF
>TRBV7-9|TRBJ2-7|-|TRBD1
TGTGCCAGCAGCTTCCCCCAGGGGGCCTACGAGCAGTACTTC
CASSFPQGAYEQYF
>TRBV2|TRBJ2-3|-|TRBD2
TGTGCCAGCAGGCCGGGACTAGGGTACACAGATACGCAGTATTTT
CASRPGLGYTDTQYF
>TRBV4-3|TRBJ2-5|-|TRBD1
TGCGCCAGCAGCCAAGAGATAGGGGGCGGGGAGACCCAGTACTTC
CASSQEIGGGETQYF
>TRBV13|TRBJ1-5|-|-
TGTGCCAGCAGCTTAGGCCTCCTGGGGGCGCGTCAGCCCCAGCATTTT
CASSLGLLGARQPQHF
>TRBV7-2|TRBJ1-2|-|TRBD1
TGTGCCAGCAGCCCTTGGACAGGGGAATTTGGTTATGGCTACACCTTC
CASSPWTGEFGYGYTF
>TRBV4-1|TRBJ2-1|-|TRBD2
TGCGCCAGCAGCCAAGTTAGCGGGAGGGCCGAGCAGTTCTTC
CASSQVSGRAEQFF
>TRBV28|TRBJ1-5|-|-
TGTGCCAGCAGTTCGCCGAGGTTGGGCAATCAGCCCCAGCATTTT
CASSSPRLGNQPQHF
>TRBV9|TRBJ2-1|-|-
TGTGCCAGCAGCGTAGGTGGTGAGCAGTTCTTC
CASSVGGEQFF
>TRBV5-5|TRBJ1-5|-|-
TGTGCCAGCAGCTTGGACGGGGGGCCCCAGCATTTT
CASSLDGGPQHF
>TRBV27|TRBJ2-2|-|TRBD2
TGTGCCAGCAGTCCGGCGTTAGCGGGAGGGGACGGGGAGCTGTTTTTT
CASSPALAGGDGELFF
>TRBV27|TRBJ2-2|-|TRBD2
TGTGCCAGCAGTATACTAGGACTAGCGGGATCAAGCGGGGAGCTGTTTTTT
CASSILGLAGSSGELFF
>TRBV4-1|TRBJ1-3|-|TRBD1
TGCGCCAGCAGCCAAGTGGGGGACAGGAGCTACTCTGGAAACACCATATATTTT
CASSQVGDRSYSGNTIYF
>TRBV6-1|TRBJ2-5|-|-
TGTGCCAGCATCCGTCCGACAATTCAAGAGACCCAGTACTTC
CASIRPTIQETQYF
>TRBV5-6|TRBJ2-1|-|-
TGTGCCAGCAGCTTGATCGGGAGTACCTACAATGAGCAGTTCTTC
CASSLIGSTYNEQFF
>TRBV19|TRBJ2-1|-|-
TGTGCCAGTAGTTCTGCTTTCAGCTCCTACAATGAGCAGTTCTTC
CASSSAFSSYNEQFF
>TRBV11-2|TRBJ1-1|-|TRBD1
TGTGCCAGCAGCTTAGACCCGACAGGGTACACTGAAGCTTTCTTT
CASSLDPTGYTEAFF
>TRBV21-1|TRBJ2-7|-|-
TGTGCCAGCAGCAAAGTCTCGGGGGACTACGAGCAGTACTTC
CASSKVSGDYEQYF
>TRBV28|TRBJ1-5|-|-
TGTGCCAGCAGTTTGGCAGGGGACCTTTATAGCAATCAGCCCCAGCATTTT
CASSLAGDLYSNQPQHF
>TRBV7-3|TRBJ2-2|-|-
TGTGCCAGCAGCGTCACAGGGACCGGGGAGCTGTTTTTT
CASSVTGTGELFF
>TRBV7-9|TRBJ2-7|-|TRBD2
TGTGCCAGCAGCCGGGCGGGGGGTTACGAGCAGTACTTC
CASSRAGGYEQYF
>TRBV7-2|TRBJ2-7|-|-
TGTGCCAGCAGCTCAACACAAGGGAGATTCTACGAGCAGTACTTC
CASSSTQGRFYEQYF
>TRBV28|TRBJ2-1|once|-
TGTGCCAGCAGTTTGGCAGAGACCTACAATGAGCAGTTCTTC
CASSLAETYNEQFF
>TRBV14|TRBJ2-3|-|TRBD1
TGTGCCAGCAGCCTGACAGGGTTCACAGATACGCAGTATTTT
CASSLTGFTDTQYF
>TRBV28|TRBJ2-1|-|-
TGTGCCAGCAGTGACTCTGACGGGGGGCCCGAGCAGTTCTTC
CASSDSDGGPEQFF
>TRBV28|TRBJ2-1|-|TRBD2
TGTGCCAGCAGTTTATTGGCGGGAGGGCCTAATGAGCAGTTCTTC
CASSLLAGGPNEQFF
>TRBV2|TRBJ2-7|few|TRBD1
TGTGCCACCGGGACAGAGACTTACGAGCAGTACTTC
CATGTETYEQYF
>TRBV5-6|TRBJ2-3|-|TRBD2
TGTGCCAGCAGCACCTTAGCGGGAGTGGTAGATACGCAGTATTTT
CASSTLAGVVDTQYF
>TRBV15|TRBJ2-7|-|TRBD2
TGTGCCACCAGCAAAGGGACTAGCGGGTATTACGAGCAGTACTTC
CATSKGTSGYYEQYF
>TRBV29-1|TRBJ2-4|-|-
TGCAGCGCTATCTTCGGGGGGCCCAAAAACATTCAGTACTTC
CSAIFGGPKNIQYF
>TRBV6-6|TRBJ2-2|-|-
TGTGCCAGCATAGACTTGGGGGGCACCGGGGAGCTGTTTTTT
CASIDLGGTGELFF
>TRBV19|TRBJ1-5|-|TRBD1
TGTGCCAGTAGACAGGGGATGGAGCCCCAGCATTTT
CASRQGMEPQHF
>TRBV9|TRBJ2-2|-|TRBD2
TGTGCCAGCAGCGTAGGAGGCGGGAGTCGCTCCGGGGAGCTGTTTTTT
CASSVGGGSRSGELFF
>TRBV4-3|TRBJ2-7|-|-
TGCGCCAGCAGCCACTCCTCGACAGGAGGCTACGAGCAGTACTTC
CASSHSSTGGYEQYF
>TRBV18|TRBJ2-7|-|TRBD2
TGTGCCAGCTCACCACAACTAGCGGACGCCCTCCCATTCGAGCAGTACTTC
CASSPQLADALPFEQYF
>TRBV4-3|TRBJ2-2|-|-
TGCGCCAGCAGCCATGGAGCGAACACCGGGGAGCTGTTTTTT
CASSHGANTGELFF
>TRBV15|TRBJ2-7|-|-
TGTGCCACCAGCAGACAGACAGGACGTGAGCAGTACTTC
CATSRQTGREQYF
>TRBV4-1|TRBJ1-5|-|-
TGCGCCAGCAGCCAAGGTCAGGACCTCAATCAGCCCCAGCATTTT
CASSQGQDLNQPQHF
>TRBV7-9|TRBJ2-2|-|TRBD2
TGTGCCAGCAGCCCAAGCGCTGGGGCGGGAGGATCTAACACCGGGGAGCTGTTTTTT
CASSPSAGAGGSNTGELFF
>TRBV5-1|TRBJ2-1|-|-
TGCGCCAGCAGCTTGGAAGCAGTGGTCAATGAGCAGTTCTTC
CASSLEAVVNEQFF
>TRBV4-3|TRBJ2-7|-|-
TGCGCCAGCAGCCAAGATCGTTTTCAGACCCGCGGGGAGCAGTACTTC
CASSQDRFQTRGEQYF
>TRBV28|TRBJ1-2|-|TRBD1
TGTGCCAGCAGGGGAAGGGGACAGGGAAGATATGGCTACACCTTC
CASRGRGQGRYGYTF
>TRBV4-3|TRBJ2-3|-|TRBD1
TGCGCCAGCAGTCTTGACAGGGTGGCAGATACGCAGTATTTT
CASSLDRVADTQYF
>TRBV5-1|TRBJ2-3|-|TRBD2
TGCGCCAGCAGCCCGGGCCCTTCACTAGCGATCCCCACAGATACGCAGTATTTT
CASSPGPSLAIPTDTQYF
>TRBV6-5|TRBJ2-7|-|-
TGTGCCAGCAGTTACGAGGGGATTGGTGGCGAGCAGTACTTC
CASSYEGIGGEQYF
>TRBV27|TRBJ2-5|-|-
TGTGCCAGCAGCCCCTACTATTCGTACCAAGAGACCCAGTACTTC
CASSPYYSYQETQYF
>TRBV5-6|TRBJ2-7|-|-
TGTGCCAGCAGCTGGGGCGGGTCTGCCTACGAGCAGTACTTC
CASSWGGSAYEQYF
>TRBV6-5|TRBJ2-1|-|TRBD2
TGTGCCAGCAGTTACCCAATAGCGGGGGGGGGCAATGAGCAGTTCTTC
CASSYPIAGGGNEQFF
>TRBV28|TRBJ2-7|once|-
TGTGCCAGCAGAGATACGAGGGGAGTGGGCACCTACGAGCAGTACTTC
CASRDTRGVGTYEQYF
>TRBV11-2|TRBJ2-1|-|TRBD2
TGTGCCAGCAGCTTAGATTTGGGAGCGGGAGGCGGTGAGCAGTTCTTC
CASSLDLGAGGGEQFF
>TRBV28|TRBJ2-3|once|-
TGTGCCAGCAGTTTCAGTAGCACAGATACGCAGTATTTT
CASSFSSTDTQYF
>TRBV11-3|TRBJ2-5|-|TRBD1
TGTGCCAGCAGCTCCCGGCAGGGGGCGCGGGAGACCCAGTACTTC
CASSSRQGARETQYF
>TRBV6-5|TRBJ2-3|-|-
TGTGCCAGCAGTTACGGTCGCGGTGGGGAGTATTTT
CASSYGRGGEYF
>TRBV6-1|TRBJ2-2|-|-
TGTGCCAGCAGTGAAACATCCACCGGGGAGCTGTTTTTT
CASSETSTGELFF
>TRBV11-1|TRBJ2-7|once|TRBD2
TGTGCCAGCAGCCCCGGGACTAGCGGAGCCTACGAGCAGTACTTC
CASSPGTSGAYEQYF
>TRBV4-3|TRBJ2-2|-|-
TGCGCCAGCAGCCAAGTGGAGAGGACCGGGGAGCTGTTTTTT
CASSQVERTGELFF
>TRBV2|TRBJ2-1|once|TRBD2
TGTGCCAGCACTAGCGGGAAAAGCTCCTACAATGAGCAGTTCTTC
CASTSGKSSYNEQFF